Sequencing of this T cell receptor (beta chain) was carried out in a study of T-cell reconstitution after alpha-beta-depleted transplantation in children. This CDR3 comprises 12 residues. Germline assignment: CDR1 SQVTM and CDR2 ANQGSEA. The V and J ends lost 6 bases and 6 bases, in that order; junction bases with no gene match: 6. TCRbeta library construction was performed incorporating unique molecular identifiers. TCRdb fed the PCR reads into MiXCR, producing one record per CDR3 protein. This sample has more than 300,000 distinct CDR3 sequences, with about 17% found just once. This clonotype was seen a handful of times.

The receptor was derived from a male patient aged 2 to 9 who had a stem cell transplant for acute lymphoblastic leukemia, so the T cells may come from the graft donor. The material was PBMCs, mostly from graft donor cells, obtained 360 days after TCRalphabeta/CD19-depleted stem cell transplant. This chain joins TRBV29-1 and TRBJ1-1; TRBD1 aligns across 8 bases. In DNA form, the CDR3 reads TGCAGCGTGGACAGGGCGAGCTCTGAAGCTTTCTTT. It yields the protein CSVDRASSEAFF.